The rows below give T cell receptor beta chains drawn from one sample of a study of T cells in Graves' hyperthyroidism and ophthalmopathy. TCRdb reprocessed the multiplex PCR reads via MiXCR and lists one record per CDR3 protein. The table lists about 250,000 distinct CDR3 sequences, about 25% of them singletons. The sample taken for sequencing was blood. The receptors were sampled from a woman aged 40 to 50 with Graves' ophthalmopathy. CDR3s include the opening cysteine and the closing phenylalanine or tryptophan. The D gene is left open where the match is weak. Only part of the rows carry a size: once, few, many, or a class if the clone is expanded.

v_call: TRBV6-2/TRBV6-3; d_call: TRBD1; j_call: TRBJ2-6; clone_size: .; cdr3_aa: CASTSDREGTGANVLTF; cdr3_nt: TGTGCCAGCACTTCGGACAGGGAAGGCACTGGGGCCAACGTCCTGACTTTC
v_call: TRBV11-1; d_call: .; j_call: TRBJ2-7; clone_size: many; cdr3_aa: CASSSQAPTGLVSDEQYF; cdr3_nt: TGTGCCAGCAGCTCTCAGGCCCCTACAGGGTTGGTCTCCGACGAGCAGTACTTC
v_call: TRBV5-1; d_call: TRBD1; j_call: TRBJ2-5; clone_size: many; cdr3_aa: CASSILTGAQETQYF; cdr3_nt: TGCGCCAGCAGCATCCTGACAGGGGCACAAGAGACCCAGTACTTC
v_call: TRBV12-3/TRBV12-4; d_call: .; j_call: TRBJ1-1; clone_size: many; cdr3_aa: CASSYPGRETMNTEAFF; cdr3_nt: TGTGCCAGCAGTTACCCGGGAAGAGAGACAATGAACACTGAAGCTTTCTTT
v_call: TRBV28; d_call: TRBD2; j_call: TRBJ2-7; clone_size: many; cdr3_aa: CASSSSGTIEQYF; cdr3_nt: TGTGCCAGCAGTTCCTCCGGGACTATCGAGCAGTACTTC
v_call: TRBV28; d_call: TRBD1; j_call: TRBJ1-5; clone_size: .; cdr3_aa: CASSLSGGGGPQHF; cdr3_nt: TGTGCCAGCAGTTTATCAGGGGGCGGGGGGCCCCAGCATTTT
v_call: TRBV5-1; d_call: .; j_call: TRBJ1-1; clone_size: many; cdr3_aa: CASSLGTFMNTEAFF; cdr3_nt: TGCGCCAGCAGCTTGGGCACGTTTATGAACACTGAAGCTTTCTTT
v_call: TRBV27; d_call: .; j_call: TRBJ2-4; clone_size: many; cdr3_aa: CASTELAKNIQYF; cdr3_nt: TGTGCCAGCACCGAGCTAGCCAAAAACATTCAGTACTTC
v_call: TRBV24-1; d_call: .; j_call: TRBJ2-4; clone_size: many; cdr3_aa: CATSRSGLAKNIQYF; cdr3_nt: TGTGCCACCAGCAGAAGTGGACTAGCCAAAAACATTCAGTACTTC
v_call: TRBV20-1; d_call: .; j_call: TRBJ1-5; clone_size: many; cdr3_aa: CSARDRRQGFSNQPQHF; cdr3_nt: TGCAGTGCTAGAGATCGTCGGCAGGGTTTTAGCAATCAGCCCCAGCATTTT
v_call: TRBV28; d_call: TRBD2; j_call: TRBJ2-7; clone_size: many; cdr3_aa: CASSLSGLSYEQYF; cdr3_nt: TGTGCCAGCAGCCTTAGCGGGTTGTCCTACGAGCAGTACTTC